This T cell receptor (beta chain) comes out of a study of CD8 T cells in ankylosing spondylitis. This clonotype was seen only a few times. The target antigen is unknown. The study, taken as a whole, reports: In ankylosing spondylitis patients, matched synovial fluid reportedly showed significant enrichment of disease-linked clones. Certain motif variants had earlier appeared in reactive arthritis synovial fluid and blood. Characteristic of ankylosing spondylitis blood, it appeared, was a TCR beta motif comprising eight highly homologous variants.

Preparation of TCR beta libraries was done by quantitative 5'-RACE with molecular barcodes. A single record per CDR3 protein comes from TCRdb applying MiXCR to the 5' RACE reads. The sample has 250,000 to 300,000 distinct CDR3 sequences; 18% are singletons. The CDR3 loop spans 12 amino acids. Per germline, CDR1 LGHNA and CDR2 YNFKEQ. Trimming removed 3 bases at V and 5 bases at J, with 8 bases between. The chain uses TRBV4-2 and TRBJ2-7; TRBD2 might be the D (5 bases). This clonotype was obtained from a male donor with ankylosing spondylitis or in good health (not recorded which). Source material: blood, either unsorted or a sorted T cell fraction (not recorded which). The DNA for the CDR3 is TGTGCCAGCAGCCAGAGCGGCCACGAGCAGTACTTC. This encodes CASSQSGHEQYF.